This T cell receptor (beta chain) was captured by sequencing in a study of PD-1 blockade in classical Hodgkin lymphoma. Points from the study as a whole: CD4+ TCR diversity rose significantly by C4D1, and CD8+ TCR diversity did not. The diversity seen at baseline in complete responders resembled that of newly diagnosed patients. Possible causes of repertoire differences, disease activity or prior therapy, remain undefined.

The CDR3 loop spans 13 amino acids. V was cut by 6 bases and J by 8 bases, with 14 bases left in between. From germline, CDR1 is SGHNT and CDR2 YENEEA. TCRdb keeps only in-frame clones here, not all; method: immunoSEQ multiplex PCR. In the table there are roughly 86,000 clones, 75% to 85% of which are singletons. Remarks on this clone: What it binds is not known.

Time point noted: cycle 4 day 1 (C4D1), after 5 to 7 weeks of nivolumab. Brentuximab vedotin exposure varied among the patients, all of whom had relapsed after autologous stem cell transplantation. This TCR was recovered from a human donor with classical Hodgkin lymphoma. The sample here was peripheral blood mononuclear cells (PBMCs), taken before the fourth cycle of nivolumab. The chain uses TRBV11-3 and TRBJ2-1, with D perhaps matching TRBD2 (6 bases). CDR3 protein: CASRAGTLDEQFF. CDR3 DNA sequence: TGTGCCAGCAGGGCCGGGACTCTCGATGAGCAGTTCTTC.